Listed below are T cell receptor beta chains from one sample, sequenced in a study of blood T cell repertoires in COVID-19. TCRdb's copy holds only in-frame clones and misses some; the assay was immunoSEQ multiplex PCR. The repertoire holds about 200,000 clones, more than 75% seen once, with over 2.5% in the top ten. The sample comprised peripheral blood. Every receptor here comes from a man in his 60s with acute or convalescent COVID-19. CDR3s include the opening cysteine and the closing phenylalanine or tryptophan. Each record gives: clone size, V gene, D gene, J gene, CDR3 DNA, CDR3 protein. The D gene is left open where the match is weak. Clone size is given for some rows only: seen once, a few or many times, or a class if the clone is expanded.

size: -; V: TRBV11-3; D: TRBD1; J: TRBJ2-7; DNA: TGTGCCAGCAGCTTAGCCAGGGGGACCTACGAGCAGTACTTC; CDR3: CASSLARGTYEQYF
size: -; V: TRBV11-2; D: -; J: TRBJ1-1; DNA: TGTGCCAGCAGCTTAGATCTATCAAACGGGGCTTTCTTT; CDR3: CASSLDLSNGAFF
size: -; V: TRBV5-1; D: -; J: TRBJ1-1; DNA: TGCGCCAGCAGCTTGTCCCAGGGACAACCGAACACTGAAGCTTTCTTT; CDR3: CASSLSQGQPNTEAFF
size: few; V: TRBV2; D: TRBD2; J: TRBJ2-7; DNA: TGTGCCAGCAGCGGGACTAGCGGGGGGGAGTACGAGCAGTACTTC; CDR3: CASSGTSGGEYEQYF
size: -; V: TRBV5-1; D: TRBD1; J: TRBJ2-2; DNA: TGCGCCAGCAGCCCTGGACAGGGGATCGGCACCGGGGAGCTGTTTTTT; CDR3: CASSPGQGIGTGELFF
size: -; V: TRBV7-2; D: -; J: TRBJ2-1; DNA: TGTGCCAGCAGGAGCTTGAGTTCTCCTTACAATGAGCAGTTCTTC; CDR3: CASRSLSSPYNEQFF
size: -; V: TRBV7-8; D: -; J: TRBJ1-6; DNA: TGTGCCAGCAGCATAGTATTACAGACTAATTCACCCCTCCACTTT; CDR3: CASSIVLQTNSPLHF
size: -; V: TRBV6-2/TRBV6-3; D: -; J: TRBJ1-6; DNA: TGTGCCAGCAGTTACGGTGGACATAAATCACCCCTCCACTTT; CDR3: CASSYGGHKSPLHF
size: -; V: TRBV19; D: -; J: TRBJ1-1; DNA: TGTGCCAGTAGTACCGTCGTTTCCAGCACTGAAGCTTTCTTT; CDR3: CASSTVVSSTEAFF
size: -; V: TRBV3-1/TRBV3-2; D: TRBD2; J: TRBJ2-5; DNA: TGTGCCAGCAGCCAGGGACTAGCGGTCCGGGGGACCCAGTACTTC; CDR3: CASSQGLAVRGTQYF
size: -; V: TRBV12-5; D: TRBD2; J: TRBJ2-7; DNA: TGTGCTAGTGGTTTGCCCCCCCGGAGCGGGGGGTCCTACGAGCAGTACTTC; CDR3: CASGLPPRSGGSYEQYF
size: -; V: TRBV7-3; D: TRBD2; J: TRBJ2-3; DNA: TGTGCCAGCAGCTTAACGGGACTAGGAAATACGCAGTATTTT; CDR3: CASSLTGLGNTQYF
size: -; V: TRBV12-3/TRBV12-4; D: -; J: TRBJ1-1; DNA: TGTGCCAGCAGTGAGGGACTCGGAGCTTTCTTT; CDR3: CASSEGLGAFF
size: -; V: TRBV11-3; D: TRBD2; J: TRBJ2-3; DNA: TGTGCCAGCAGCTTAGGGGCAGCGGGGGGCACAGATACGCAGTATTTT; CDR3: CASSLGAAGGTDTQYF
size: -; V: TRBV6-2/TRBV6-3; D: TRBD1; J: TRBJ2-2; DNA: TGTGCCAGCAGTTATACAGGGGCCCCTTTCACCGGGGAGCTGTTTTTT; CDR3: CASSYTGAPFTGELFF
size: -; V: TRBV11-3; D: TRBD1; J: TRBJ1-2; DNA: TGTGCCAGCAGCCCCACTTCCGGGACAGGGGGTGTCGGTACCTATGGCTACACCTTC; CDR3: CASSPTSGTGGVGTYGYTF
size: -; V: TRBV2; D: -; J: TRBJ1-5; DNA: TGTGCCAGCAGTGCGGAGGCGTTGGGCAATCAGCCCCAGCATTTT; CDR3: CASSAEALGNQPQHF
size: -; V: TRBV3-1/TRBV3-2; D: -; J: TRBJ2-7; DNA: TGTGCCAGCAGCCTTGCCCCATCAACAGGGATTGGGTCCTACGAGCAGTACTTC; CDR3: CASSLAPSTGIGSYEQYF
size: few; V: TRBV11-2; D: -; J: TRBJ1-6; DNA: TGTGCCAGCAGCTCCCAGGGGTCCGACTATAATTCACCCCTCCACTTT; CDR3: CASSSQGSDYNSPLHF
size: -; V: TRBV10-3; D: TRBD2; J: TRBJ2-7; DNA: TGTGCCATCAGTCCTGATGGGGTAGCGGGGGCCTACGAGCAGTACTTC; CDR3: CAISPDGVAGAYEQYF
size: -; V: TRBV6-6; D: TRBD2; J: TRBJ2-4; DNA: TGTGCCAGCAGTCCCCGAACTAGCGGGATAGCCAAAAACATTCAGTACTTC; CDR3: CASSPRTSGIAKNIQYF
size: -; V: TRBV7-3; D: TRBD1; J: TRBJ2-1; DNA: TGTGCCAGCAGCGCCGGGACAGAGAAATACAATGAGCAGTTCTTC; CDR3: CASSAGTEKYNEQFF
size: -; V: TRBV18; D: -; J: TRBJ1-1; DNA: TGTGCCAGCTCACCCAAACGAGACAGAAACACTGAAGCTTTCTTT; CDR3: CASSPKRDRNTEAFF
size: -; V: TRBV27; D: TRBD2; J: TRBJ2-3; DNA: TGTGCCAGCAGTTTAGCTAGCGGGGGTTGGACAGATACGCAGTATTTT; CDR3: CASSLASGGWTDTQYF
size: -; V: TRBV7-4; D: TRBD1; J: TRBJ1-1; DNA: TGTGCCAGCAGCTTAGTGGTTACAGGGGGAAACCCAATGAATAACACTGAAGCTTTCTTT; CDR3: CASSLVVTGGNPMNNTEAFF
size: few; V: TRBV10-3; D: TRBD1; J: TRBJ1-5; DNA: TGTGCCATCAGCAGACAGGGGCCTGATCAGCCCCAGCATTTT; CDR3: CAISRQGPDQPQHF
size: -; V: TRBV5-8; D: TRBD2; J: TRBJ2-1; DNA: TGTGCCAGCAGCTCCGGGACTAGCGGGGACAATGAGCAGTTCTTC; CDR3: CASSSGTSGDNEQFF
size: -; V: TRBV7-2; D: -; J: TRBJ2-3; DNA: TGTGCCAGCAGCTCGGGACAAAGCACAGATACGCAGTATTTT; CDR3: CASSSGQSTDTQYF
size: -; V: TRBV19; D: TRBD2; J: TRBJ2-3; DNA: TGTGCCAGTACCCCGGGCAGGGAGGGAGATACGCAGTATTTT; CDR3: CASTPGREGDTQYF
size: -; V: TRBV5-6; D: -; J: TRBJ1-3; DNA: TGTGCCAGCAGCTTCATGAGAACTGGAAACACCATATATTTT; CDR3: CASSFMRTGNTIYF
size: -; V: TRBV9; D: TRBD2; J: TRBJ2-3; DNA: TGTGCCAGCAGCGGGCCCGGACTAGCGGGGGGCTCAACAGATACGCAGTATTTT; CDR3: CASSGPGLAGGSTDTQYF
size: -; V: TRBV19; D: -; J: TRBJ2-7; DNA: TGTGCCAGTAGTATCAGGGTTCAGGCCTACGAGCAGTACTTC; CDR3: CASSIRVQAYEQYF
size: -; V: TRBV2; D: -; J: TRBJ2-6; DNA: TGTGCCAGCAGTGCACCCTGGGGGGTGGGATCTGGGGCCAACGTCCTGACTTTC; CDR3: CASSAPWGVGSGANVLTF
size: -; V: TRBV5-1; D: -; J: TRBJ1-6; DNA: TGCGCCAGCAGCTTGGGGCCTGGGCTGGATTCACCCCTCCACTTT; CDR3: CASSLGPGLDSPLHF
size: once; V: TRBV6-2/TRBV6-3; D: -; J: TRBJ1-2; DNA: TGTGCCAGCAGTTACTCGAGCTGGTATACCGGGACAAGAGGCTACACCTTC; CDR3: CASSYSSWYTGTRGYTF
size: few; V: TRBV27; D: TRBD1; J: TRBJ1-5; DNA: TGTGCCAGCAGTTCAAGTCGGGACAGGGGAAGCAATCAGCCCCAGCATTTT; CDR3: CASSSSRDRGSNQPQHF
size: once; V: TRBV19; D: TRBD1; J: TRBJ2-7; DNA: TGTGCCAGTAGCCAGGGATCGACAGGGGGAGACTCCTACGAGCAGTACTTC; CDR3: CASSQGSTGGDSYEQYF
size: -; V: TRBV28; D: -; J: TRBJ2-3; DNA: TGTGCCAGCTGGACGGGAGAAAGCGCAGATACGCAGTATTTT; CDR3: CASWTGESADTQYF
size: -; V: TRBV6-1; D: TRBD2; J: TRBJ2-3; DNA: TGTGCCAGCAGTGAAGTGAGCGGGGGTCTAGGAAATACGCAGTATTTT; CDR3: CASSEVSGGLGNTQYF
size: once; V: TRBV10-1; D: -; J: TRBJ2-2; DNA: TGCGCCAGCAGTGAGGTCAGGAACACCGGGGAGCTGTTTTTT; CDR3: CASSEVRNTGELFF
size: once; V: TRBV28; D: TRBD1; J: TRBJ2-7; DNA: TGTGCCAGCACCCCAGGGGGCTCCTACGAGCAGTACTTC; CDR3: CASTPGGSYEQYF
size: -; V: TRBV3-1/TRBV3-2; D: -; J: TRBJ2-7; DNA: TGTGCCAGCAGCCCCCGGGGGACTGACTACGAGCAGTACTTC; CDR3: CASSPRGTDYEQYF
size: -; V: TRBV4-2; D: TRBD1; J: TRBJ1-2; DNA: TGTGCCAGCAGCCCCTCCGGGACAGGGCTCTTGCAGGGCTACACCTTC; CDR3: CASSPSGTGLLQGYTF
size: -; V: TRBV7-3; D: -; J: TRBJ1-1; DNA: TGTGCCAGCAGCTACGACAGTAGGACTGAAGCTTTCTTT; CDR3: CASSYDSRTEAFF
size: -; V: TRBV2; D: TRBD1; J: TRBJ2-7; DNA: TGTGCCAGCAGACTAGGGACAGGGGGTTGCGATTTC; CDR3: CASRLGTGGCDF
size: few; V: TRBV9; D: TRBD1; J: TRBJ1-1; DNA: TGTGCCAGCAGCGCGACAGGGGAAAGGGTTGCTGAAGCTTTCTTT; CDR3: CASSATGERVAEAFF
size: -; V: TRBV2; D: -; J: TRBJ2-2; DNA: TGTGCCAGCAGGGCGGAGAACACCGGGGAGCTGTTTTTT; CDR3: CASRAENTGELFF
size: few; V: TRBV29-1; D: TRBD1; J: TRBJ2-7; DNA: TGCAGCGTCACCGGGACAGTCTACGAGCAGTACTTC; CDR3: CSVTGTVYEQYF
size: -; V: TRBV6-5; D: -; J: TRBJ1-1; DNA: TGTGCCAGCAGCGCGCAGGGGATTCGGACTGAAGCTTTCTTT; CDR3: CASSAQGIRTEAFF
size: -; V: TRBV9; D: -; J: TRBJ2-6; DNA: TGTGCCAGCAGCCTCAGGGTTGTTGGGGCCAACGTCCTGACTTTC; CDR3: CASSLRVVGANVLTF
size: -; V: TRBV7-3; D: -; J: TRBJ2-1; DNA: TGTGCCAGCAGCGAACTAGGCGATGAGCAGTTCTTC; CDR3: CASSELGDEQFF
size: once; V: TRBV5-6; D: -; J: TRBJ2-3; DNA: TGTGCCAGCAGCTTCGGACTGCCTAGCACAGATACGCAGTATTTT; CDR3: CASSFGLPSTDTQYF
size: -; V: TRBV12-3/TRBV12-4; D: -; J: TRBJ2-2; DNA: TGTGCCAGCAGTGTGCTGGGGCCCGGGGAGCTGTTTTTT; CDR3: CASSVLGPGELFF
size: once; V: TRBV5-1; D: TRBD2; J: TRBJ2-1; DNA: TGCGCCAGCAGCTTGGGTCAGGGACTACGCTACAATGAGCAGTTCTTC; CDR3: CASSLGQGLRYNEQFF
size: -; V: TRBV11-2; D: -; J: TRBJ1-6; DNA: TGTGCCAGCAGCTTAGATGCAGGGGTAGGTTCACCCCTCCACTTT; CDR3: CASSLDAGVGSPLHF
size: -; V: TRBV3-1/TRBV3-2; D: TRBD1; J: TRBJ1-2; DNA: TGTGCCAGCAGCCAAGATCGGGACAGGAACTATGGCTACACCTTC; CDR3: CASSQDRDRNYGYTF
size: -; V: TRBV9; D: -; J: TRBJ2-5; DNA: TGTGCCAGCAGCGTAGGAGGGACACGCCACCAGCGCACGCACCTAGAAGAGACCCAGTACTTC; CDR3: CASSVGGTRHQRTHLEETQYF